This record covers a single TCR beta chain. Its antigen is still unknown. This sample was taken from a study of early T cells in non-severe SARS-CoV-2 infection. Study-wide background: It was bulk RNA from unsorted whole blood that was sequenced, and the chains were unpaired.

Germline CDR1 reads SGHAT; CDR2 reads FQNNGV. The CDR3 totals 16 residues. V lost 5 bases and J lost 6; bases outside the gene matches: 8. Unique molecular identifiers tagged individual cDNA molecules. TCRdb itself ran the 5' RACE reads through MiXCR, one entry per CDR3 protein. The sample includes 60,000 or so distinct CDR3 sequences, about 12% of them seen just once. Study results and limitations: VDJdb matching, biased toward anti-spike CD8 responses, missed private and CD4 specificities.

The chain is built from TRBV11-2 and TRBJ2-4; TRBD2 agrees at 12 bases. Sequencing used whole blood. This TCR was sampled from an adult who was a healthcare worker with PCR-confirmed SARS-CoV-2 infection or an uninfected control (not recorded which). The CDR3 bases are TGTGCCAGCAGCCTACTAGCGGGAGGAGGGCGAAACATTCAGTACTTC. Translation gives CASSLLAGGGRNIQYF. Complete variable domain (other parts from reference TRBV11-2 and TRBJ2-4): EAGVAQSPRYKIIEKRQSVAFWCNPISGHATLYWYQQILGQGPKLLIQFQNNGVVDDSQLPKDRFSAERLKGVDSTLKIQPAKLEDSAVYLCASSLLAGGGRNIQYFGAGTRLSVL.